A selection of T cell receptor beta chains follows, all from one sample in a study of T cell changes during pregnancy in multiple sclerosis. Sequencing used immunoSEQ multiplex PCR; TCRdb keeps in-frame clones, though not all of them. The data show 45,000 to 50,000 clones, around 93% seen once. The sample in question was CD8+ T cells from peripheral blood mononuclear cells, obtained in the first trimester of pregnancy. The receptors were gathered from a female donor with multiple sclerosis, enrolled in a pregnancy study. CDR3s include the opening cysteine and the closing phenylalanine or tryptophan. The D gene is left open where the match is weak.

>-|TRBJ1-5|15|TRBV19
CASWDNPYSNQPQHF
TGTGCCAGCTGGGACAATCCCTATAGCAATCAGCCCCAGCATTTT
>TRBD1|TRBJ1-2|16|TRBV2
CASSDEGASTVYGYTF
TGTGCCAGCAGTGATGAGGGGGCTTCAACTGTCTATGGCTACACCTTC
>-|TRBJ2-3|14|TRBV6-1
CASSQPRATDTQYF
TGTGCCAGCAGTCAGCCCAGGGCCACAGATACGCAGTATTTT
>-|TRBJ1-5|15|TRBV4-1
CASSHDREGNQPQHF
TGCGCCAGCAGCCATGACCGGGAAGGCAATCAGCCCCAGCATTTT
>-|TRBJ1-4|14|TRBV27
CASASEGGVEKLFF
TGTGCCAGCGCCTCCGAGGGGGGGGTCGAAAAACTGTTTTTT
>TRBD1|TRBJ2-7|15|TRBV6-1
CASSEYRGANYEQYF
TGTGCCAGCAGTGAATACAGGGGGGCAAACTACGAGCAGTACTTC
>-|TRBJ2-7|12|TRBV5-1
CASSHDTYEQYF
TGCGCCAGCAGCCATGACACCTACGAGCAGTACTTC
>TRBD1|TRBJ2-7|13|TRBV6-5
CASSPGTVYEQYF
TGTGCCAGCAGTCCCGGGACAGTATACGAGCAGTACTTC
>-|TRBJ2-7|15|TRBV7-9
CASSHGQGRTYEQYF
TGTGCCAGCAGCCACGGCCAGGGGCGAACCTACGAGCAGTACTTC
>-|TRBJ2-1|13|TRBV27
CASSLQVKDEQFF
TGTGCCAGCAGTTTACAGGTTAAGGATGAGCAGTTCTTC
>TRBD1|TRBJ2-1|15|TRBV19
CASRKTGLSGNEQFF
TGTGCCAGTAGGAAGACAGGGTTGTCGGGAAATGAGCAGTTCTTC
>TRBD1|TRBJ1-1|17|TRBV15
CATSSGPFLQGDTEAFF
TGTGCCACCAGCAGTGGACCATTTTTACAGGGGGACACTGAAGCTTTCTTT
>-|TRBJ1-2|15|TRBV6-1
CASSGWGEVRYGYTF
TGTGCCAGCAGTGGGTGGGGGGAGGTACGCTATGGCTACACCTTC
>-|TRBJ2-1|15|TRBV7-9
CASSLGGISNNEQFF
TGTGCCAGCAGCTTAGGAGGGATTTCGAACAATGAGCAGTTCTTC
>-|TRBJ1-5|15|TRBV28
CASFVGDRSNQPQHF
TGTGCCAGCTTTGTCGGGGATAGAAGCAATCAGCCCCAGCATTTT
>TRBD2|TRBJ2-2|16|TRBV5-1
CASSPKRGPASGELFF
TGCGCCAGCAGCCCGAAGCGGGGGCCGGCTTCCGGGGAGCTGTTTTTT
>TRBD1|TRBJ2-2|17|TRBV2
CASSDPGQGPNTGELFF
TGTGCCAGCAGCGATCCGGGACAGGGGCCGAACACCGGGGAGCTGTTTTTT
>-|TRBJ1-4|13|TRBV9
CASSVHANEKLFF
TGTGCCAGCAGCGTACATGCGAATGAAAAACTGTTTTTT
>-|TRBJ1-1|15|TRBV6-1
CASSEREGWNTEAFF
TGTGCCAGCAGTGAACGGGAAGGGTGGAACACTGAAGCTTTCTTT
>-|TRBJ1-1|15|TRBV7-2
CASSLELGPNTEAFF
TGTGCCAGCAGCTTAGAGCTGGGGCCAAACACTGAAGCTTTCTTT